Shown below are 17 T cell receptor beta chains from a single sample sequenced in a study of blood T cells in healthy people across ages. It was with a sample-barcoded 5' primer and a J-beta primer mix that a second PCR of roughly 7 to 11 cycles was run. TCRdb ran MiXCR on the 5' RACE reads and lists one entry per CDR3 protein. This sample has some 750,000 distinct CDR3 sequences, with 20% to 25% found just once. The sample consisted of blood. All receptors come from a man aged 65 to 85 in good health.

The rearrangement uses TRBV28 and TRBJ1-2; D unclear. Trimming shortened V by 5 bases and J by 6 bases, and 13 bases separated the two germline ends. The germline gives CDR1 MDHEN, CDR2 SYDVKM. The CDR3 is 13 residues long. CDR3 DNA: TGTGCCAGCAGTGGGCAGGTCTTCGATGGCTACACCTTC. Translated, it gives CASSGQVFDGYTF.

This clonotype has a handful of counts. The chain employs TRBV12-3 or TRBV12-4 and TRBJ1-2; D not certain. The CDR3 is 11 residues long. Trimming cost V 3 bases and J 12 bases, with 11 bases left between them. DNA for the CDR3: TGTGCCAGCAGTTTCGGACCCCGCAACACCTTC. Its protein product is CASSFGPRNTF.

This clonotype was seen only a few times. The rearrangement joins TRBV28 to TRBJ2-7; D remains unclear. The CDR3 is 12 residues long. Germline V gives CDR1 MDHEN, CDR2 SYDVKM. Between the trimmed V and J ends, which lost 9 bases and 2 bases, there was a span of 11 bases. Here the CDR3 DNA reads TGTGCCAGTGGATCCGGACCCTACGAGCAGTACTTC. It encodes CASGSGPYEQYF.

This clonotype was observed a few times. The chain uses TRBV20-1 and TRBJ2-7, with 11 bases fitting TRBD2. Germline V CDR1 and CDR2: DFQATT, SNEGSKA (reference sequence). Germline trimming cut 4 bases from V and 7 bases from J; bases unmatched to any gene: 9. The CDR3 consists of 14 residues. Here the CDR3 DNA reads TGCAGTGCTATGACTAGCGGGGTGTCAAGAGAGCAGTACTTC. Protein product: CSAMTSGVSREQYF.

This clonotype was seen many times. The chain's CDR3 is CASSQGQQWEQYV. The CDR3 DNA reads as TGTGCCAGCAGCCAAGGACAGCAATGGGAGCAGTACGTC. The chain couples TRBV6-5 to TRBJ2-7, with D perhaps matching TRBD1 (6 bases). CDR1 is MNHEY, CDR2 SVGAGI, per germline. Trimming shortened V by 6 bases and J by 7 bases, and 16 bases separated the two germline ends. The CDR3 has 13 amino acids.

This clonotype was counted between two and nine times. The rearrangement joins TRBV2 to TRBJ1-2, with TRBD1 matching 12 bases. Germline values: CDR1 SNHLY, CDR2 FYNNEI. The CDR3 totals 15 residues. With 6 bases clipped from V and 6 bases from J, the junction kept 8 bases outside the gene matches. CDR3: CASRTGTGGFNGYTF. The CDR3 DNA follows: TGTGCCAGCAGGACCGGGACAGGGGGCTTCAATGGCTACACCTTC.

The sample holds a few counts of this clonotype. The genes are TRBV15 and TRBJ1-2, with 8 bases fitting TRBD1. V shed 1 base, J shed 4 bases, and the junction held 5 bases outside the gene matches. From germline, CDR1 is LNHNV and CDR2 YYDKDF (reference sequence). The CDR3 loop spans 15 amino acids. Written as DNA, the CDR3 is TGTGCCACCAGCAGAGGTGACAGGGGTGGCTATGGCTACACCTTC. It yields the protein CATSRGDRGGYGYTF.

This clonotype was detected only once. The V gene is TRBV20-1, the J gene TRBJ2-7, with D possibly being TRBD1 (6 bases). The CDR3 runs 17 residues. V was shortened by 0 bases and J by 3 bases, with 21 bases between the two germline ends. Germline values: CDR1 DFQATT, CDR2 SNEGSKA (reference sequence). CDR3 sequence (DNA): TGCAGTGCTAGAGAAGTGAGGGGGTTGGCGGACCGCTACGAGCAGTACTTC. The encoded protein is CSAREVRGLADRYEQYF.

This rearrangement joins TRBV7-2 to TRBJ1-4; tentatively, D is TRBD1 (6 bases). This CDR3 is 13 amino acids long. V was clipped by 4 bases and J by 8 bases, with 11 bases between them. From germline, CDR1 is SGHTA and CDR2 FQGNSA. The CDR3 DNA reads as TGTGCCAGCAGCTCCCAGGGGATCGAAAAACTGTTTTTT. Protein: CASSSQGIEKLFF.

This clonotype showed up many times. This sequence joins TRBV7-2 and TRBJ2-7; D call uncertain. The CDR3 is made up of 13 amino acids. The germline CDR1 and CDR2 sequences are SGHTA and FQGNSA. Trimming took off 2 bases at V and 2 bases at J, with 7 bases between the two ends. CDR3 amino acids: CASSLTPTYEQYF. The CDR3 region has the DNA TGTGCCAGCAGCTTAACACCTACCTACGAGCAGTACTTC.

J is TRBJ2-5 and V is TRBV2, with 7 bases matching TRBD1. The J segment lost 2 bases and the V segment lost 2 bases, leaving 8 bases of the junction unmatched. Looked up from germline, CDR1 is SNHLY and CDR2 is FYNNEI. The CDR3 totals 16 residues. CDR3 sequence (DNA): TGTGCCAGCAGTGAATTAAGGGGGACAGAACAAGAGACCCAGTACTTC. Its translation: CASSELRGTEQETQYF.

This clonotype has only a few counts. This sequence joins TRBV29-1 and TRBJ1-4, with D possibly being TRBD1 (5 bases). This CDR3 spans 13 amino acids. Trimming took off 4 bases at V and 10 bases at J, with 16 bases between the two ends. Per the germline V gene, CDR1 is SQVTM and CDR2 is ANQGSEA. The CDR3 coding sequence is TGCAGCGTTGCCGGGCAGGGTCTTGGAAAACTGTTTTTT. Amino acid sequence: CSVAGQGLGKLFF.

The chain links TRBV5-6 to TRBJ2-1; D ambiguous. Germline V gene data show CDR1 as SGHDT and CDR2 as YYEEEE. The CDR3 is 11 amino acids. Trimming removed 4 bases from V and 10 bases from J, with 9 bases in between. In DNA form, the CDR3 reads TGTGCCAGCAGCGCTAGAAAGGAGCAGTTCTTC. Amino acids: CASSARKEQFF.

The chain has TRBV5-1 and TRBJ2-1; a weak D match, TRBD1 (6 bases). In germline, CDR1 is SGHRS, CDR2 YFSETQ. The CDR3 extends over 14 amino acids. Trimming took off 4 bases at V and 4 bases at J, with 12 bases between the two ends. The CDR3 sequence: CASSIGQRYNEQFF. CDR3 DNA: TGCGCCAGCAGCATCGGACAGAGATACAATGAGCAGTTCTTC.

The V call is TRBV7-6, the J call TRBJ2-1; TRBD2 might be the D (7 bases). Trimming left V 10 bases short and J 0 bases short, with 16 bases between. The CDR3 is 15 amino acids. Per germline, CDR1 SGHVS and CDR2 FNYEAQ. CDR3 residues: CAIKGGKSSYNEQFF. The CDR3 nucleotides are TGTGCCATTAAGGGGGGGAAGAGCTCCTACAATGAGCAGTTCTTC.

This clonotype appeared many times. The chain recombines TRBV28 with TRBJ2-1; TRBD2 aligns across 7 bases. The length of the CDR3 is 19 residues. Germline V gene sequence: CDR1 MDHEN, CDR2 SYDVKM. V shed 1 base, J shed 0 bases, and the junction held 12 bases outside the gene matches. The CDR3 coding sequence is TGTGCCAGCAGTTTATTAGGGCAGACTAGCCTAAGCTCCTACAATGAGCAGTTCTTC. Its protein product is CASSLLGQTSLSSYNEQFF.

This clonotype was counted a few times. This sequence joins TRBV5-1 and TRBJ1-1; the D gene is possibly TRBD1 (5 bases). The germline V gene encodes CDR1 SGHRS and CDR2 YFSETQ. V lost 0 bases, J lost 0 bases, and 9 bases lay in between. This CDR3 has 15 amino acids. The chain's CDR3 is CASSLGGRMNTEAFF. The CDR3 bases are TGCGCCAGCAGCTTGGGGGGGAGGATGAACACTGAAGCTTTCTTT.